This T cell receptor beta chain was sequenced during a study of T cells in localized non-small cell lung cancer. Whole-study findings and limits: Only one tumor region went through sequencing, so heterogeneity may still be there. Appearance in adjacent lung was seen for a median approximately 60 of the top 100 tumor clones. Higher blood T cell density tracked longer overall survival.

A note on this clone: As yet, its antigen is unknown.

TCRdb keeps only in-frame clones here, not all; method: immunoSEQ multiplex PCR. This sample has roughly 34,000 clones, with around 86% found just once. The germline V gene has CDR1 LNHDA and CDR2 SQIVND (reference sequence). The CDR3 sequence is 11 residues long. Deletions cut 7 bases from V and 2 bases from J, with 5 bases between. The sequence derives from a male donor at least 60 years old with stage III lung adenocarcinoma. This material consisted of peripheral blood, taken before any cancer treatment. The rearrangement uses TRBV19 and TRBJ1-1; D uncertain. CDR3 DNA sequence: TGTGCCAGTATACATAACACTGAAGCTTTCTTT. Residues: CASIHNTEAFF.